One and the same sample provided the 13 T cell receptor beta chains below, sequenced in a study of blood T cell repertoires in COVID-19. Sequencing used immunoSEQ multiplex PCR; TCRdb keeps in-frame clones, though not all of them. Altogether approximately 100,000 clones are present, less than 85% being singletons, with the ten largest covering around 9.9%. Sequencing was carried out using peripheral blood. These receptor sequences come from a man between 65 and 79 years old with active or convalescent COVID-19.

The rearrangement uses TRBV6-6 and TRBJ1-1, with a weak D call TRBD1 (6 bases). Trimming removed 7 bases at V and 2 bases at J, with 14 bases between. This CDR3 contains 14 residues. The germline V gene has CDR1 MNHNY and CDR2 SVGAGI (reference sequence). The CDR3 nucleotides are TGTGCCAGCAACGAAGACAGGTCAAACACTGAAGCTTTCTTT. It encodes CASNEDRSNTEAFF.

This sequence joins TRBV18 and TRBJ1-1; TRBD1 matches 8 bases. CDR1 and CDR2 (germline): KGHSH, LQKENI. Unmatched junction bases numbered 13, after V lost 3 bases and J lost 1 base. The CDR3 is 18 residues long. The CDR3 nucleotides read TGTGCCAGCTCACCCACTGCAGGGGGCGTAAAGAGGAACACTGAAGCTTTCTTT. Residues: CASSPTAGGVKRNTEAFF.

This sequence joins TRBV18 and TRBJ2-7; 11 bases fit TRBD1. There are 14 residues in the CDR3. V lost 6 bases and J lost 6; bases outside the gene matches: 7. CDR1 and CDR2 (germline): KGHSH, LQKENI. CDR3 in amino acids: CASSIRDRGGEQYF. For the CDR3, the DNA is TGTGCCAGCTCGATCCGGGACAGGGGGGGCGAGCAGTACTTC.

V is TRBV4-2 and J is TRBJ1-1; possibly TRBD1 for D (5 bases). V was cut by 1 base and J by 2 bases, with 20 bases left in between. In germline, CDR1 is LGHNA, CDR2 YNFKEQ. The CDR3 spans 18 residues. The CDR3 sequence is CASSQAYSRTGGNTEAFF. The CDR3 DNA follows: TGTGCCAGCAGCCAAGCCTACTCTCGGACGGGGGGAAACACTGAAGCTTTCTTT.

This clone was observed a few times. The gene calls are TRBV27 and TRBJ1-6; D gene ambiguous. Trimming took off 2 bases at V and 9 bases at J, with 8 bases between the two ends. The CDR3 is 13 residues long. CDR1 and CDR2 (germline): MNHEY, SMNVEV (reference sequence). In nucleotides, the CDR3 is TGTGCCAGCAGTTTAGAGAGGGTTTCACCCCTCCACTTT. Its protein is CASSLERVSPLHF.

CDR3 sequence: CASSLGTGEGEQYF. The CDR3 DNA sequence: TGTGCCAGCAGCTTGGGGACAGGGGAGGGCGAGCAGTACTTC. The chain carries TRBV7-9 and TRBJ2-7; 10 bases map to TRBD1. V shed 3 bases and J 6 bases; nucleotides not matched to a gene: 5. CDR3 length: 14 residues. CDR1 and CDR2 (germline): SEHNR, FQNEAQ (reference sequence).

The chain has TRBV5-4 and TRBJ2-7; 10 bases align to TRBD2. The V segment lost 4 bases and the J segment 0 bases; nucleotides outside the gene matches: 4. Germline loops: CDR1 SGHNT, CDR2 YYREEE (reference sequence). There are 15 residues in the CDR3. The CDR3 DNA reads as TGTGCCAGCAGCGAGGGACTAGCGACCTCCTACGAGCAGTACTTC. Protein sequence: CASSEGLATSYEQYF. The variable domain in full, with the rest retrieved from reference TRBV5-4 and TRBJ2-7, is ETGVTQSPTHLIKTRGQQVTLRCSSQSGHNTVSWYQQALGQGPQFIFQYYREEENGRGNFPPRFSGLQFPNYSSELNVNALELDDSALYLCASSEGLATSYEQYFGPGTRLTVT.

This clone has a single count. The chain combines TRBV28 with TRBJ2-7; D is possibly TRBD1 (8 bases). The CDR3 sequence is 12 residues long. Germline lookup yields CDR1 MDHEN and CDR2 SYDVKM. V shed 6 bases and J shed 4 bases, with 10 bases lying between them. The CDR3: CASRQGGYEQYF. In DNA form, the CDR3 reads TGTGCCAGCAGACAGGGGGGGTACGAGCAGTACTTC.

The J gene is TRBJ2-4, the V gene TRBV18; 10 positions agree with TRBD1. This CDR3 is 14 amino acids long. Per the germline V gene, CDR1 is KGHSH and CDR2 is LQKENI. The junction had 5 bases not matched to a gene; V was cut back by 5 bases and J by 7 bases. CDR3: CASSAPGQGNIQYF. The CDR3 bases are TGTGCCAGCTCAGCCCCGGGACAGGGGAACATTCAGTACTTC.

The chain joins TRBV6-4 to TRBJ2-5; TRBD2 aligns across 15 bases. Germline loops: CDR1 MRHNA, CDR2 SNTAGT. The CDR3 sequence is 15 residues long. V was pared by 5 bases and J by 4 bases, with 2 bases of the junction left unmatched. CDR3 loop: CASSWTSGGAETQYF. As DNA, the CDR3 is TGTGCCAGCAGTTGGACTAGCGGGGGGGCAGAGACCCAGTACTTC.

This clone came up a few times. The chain employs TRBV6-6 and TRBJ2-2, with D perhaps given as TRBD1 or TRBD2 (6 bases each). Germline V CDR1 and CDR2: MNHNY, SVGAGI (reference sequence). The CDR3 runs to 12 residues. V lost 7 bases, J lost 7 bases, and 10 bases lay in between. The CDR3 region is CASIRGLGELFF. CDR3 DNA: TGTGCCAGCATTCGGGGGCTCGGGGAGCTGTTTTTT.

This chain connects TRBV3-1 (or the pseudogene TRBV3-2) to TRBJ2-7; D uncertain. The CDR3 has 14 residues. Germline V gene data show CDR1 as LGHDT and CDR2 as YNNKEL (reference sequence). The V gene lost 3 bases and the J gene lost 4 bases, with 13 bases spanning the gap. CDR3 in DNA: TGTGCCAGCAGCCACGACTTCAGCTCGTACGAGCAGTACTTC. Translated: CASSHDFSSYEQYF.

This clone occurred a few times. The chain combines TRBV10-1 with TRBJ2-2, with 7 bases lining up with TRBD1. This CDR3 comprises 14 residues. With 8 bases clipped from V and 5 bases from J, the junction kept 8 bases outside the gene matches. Germline V gives CDR1 WNHNN, CDR2 SYGVQD (reference sequence). The DNA for the CDR3 is TGCGCCAGCTCAGGGACAGCTCTAACCGGGGAGCTGTTTTTT. Protein product: CASSGTALTGELFF.